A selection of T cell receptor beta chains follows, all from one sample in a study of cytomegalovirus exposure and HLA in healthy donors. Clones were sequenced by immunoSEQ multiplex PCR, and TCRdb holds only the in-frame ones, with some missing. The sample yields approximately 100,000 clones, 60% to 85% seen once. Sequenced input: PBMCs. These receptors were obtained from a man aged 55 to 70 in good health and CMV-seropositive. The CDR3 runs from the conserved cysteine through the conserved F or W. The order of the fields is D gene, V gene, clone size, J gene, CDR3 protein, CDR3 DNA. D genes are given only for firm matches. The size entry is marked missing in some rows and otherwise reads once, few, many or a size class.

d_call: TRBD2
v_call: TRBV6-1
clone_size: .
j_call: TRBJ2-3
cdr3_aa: CASSERSGAGAQYF
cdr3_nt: TGTGCCAGCAGTGAAAGGTCCGGGGCGGGGGCGCAGTATTTT

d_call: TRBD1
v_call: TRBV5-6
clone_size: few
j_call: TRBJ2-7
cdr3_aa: CASSLRGYRDRSYEQYF
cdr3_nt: TGTGCCAGCAGCTTGAGAGGATACCGGGACAGAAGCTACGAGCAGTACTTC

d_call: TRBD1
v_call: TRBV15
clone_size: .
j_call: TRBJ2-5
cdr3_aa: CATSRDPQGLSGTQYF
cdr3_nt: TGTGCCACCAGCAGAGATCCACAGGGGTTATCCGGGACCCAGTACTTC

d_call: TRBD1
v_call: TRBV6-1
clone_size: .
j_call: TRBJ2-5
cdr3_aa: CASSRGQGPEETQYF
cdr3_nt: TGTGCCAGCAGTCGGGGACAGGGGCCGGAGGAGACCCAGTACTTC

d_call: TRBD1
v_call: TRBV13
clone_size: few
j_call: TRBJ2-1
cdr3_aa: CASSLGQGRYNEQFF
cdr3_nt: TGTGCCAGCAGCCTGGGACAGGGGCGATACAATGAGCAGTTCTTC

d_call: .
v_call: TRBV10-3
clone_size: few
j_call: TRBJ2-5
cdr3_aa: CAISFDTTGSGETQYF
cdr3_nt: TGTGCCATCAGCTTCGATACTACAGGGTCGGGCGAGACCCAGTACTTC

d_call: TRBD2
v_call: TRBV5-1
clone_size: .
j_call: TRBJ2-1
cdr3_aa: CASSLTGGHNEQFF
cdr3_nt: TGCGCCAGCAGCTTAACGGGGGGGCATAATGAGCAGTTCTTC

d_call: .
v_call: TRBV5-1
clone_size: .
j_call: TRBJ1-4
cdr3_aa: CASSLSGGDEKLFF
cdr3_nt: TGCGCCAGCAGCTTGAGCGGGGGTGATGAAAAACTGTTTTTT

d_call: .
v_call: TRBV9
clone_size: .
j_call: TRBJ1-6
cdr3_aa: CASSPRRGWTSYNSPLHF
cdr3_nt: TGTGCCAGCAGCCCAAGAAGGGGGTGGACTTCCTATAATTCACCCCTCCACTTT

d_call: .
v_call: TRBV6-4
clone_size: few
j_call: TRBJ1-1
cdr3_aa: CAIKLQGNMNTEAFF
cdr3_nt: TGTGCCATCAAGTTACAGGGAAACATGAACACTGAAGCTTTCTTT

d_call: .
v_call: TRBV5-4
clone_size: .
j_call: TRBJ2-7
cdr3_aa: CASSLGTRTGNYEQYF
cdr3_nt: TGTGCCAGCAGCTTGGGTACGCGCACAGGTAACTACGAGCAGTACTTC

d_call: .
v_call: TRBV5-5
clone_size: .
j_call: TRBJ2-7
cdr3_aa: CASSLGAVGYYEQYF
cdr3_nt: TGTGCCAGCAGCTTGGGTGCGGTCGGCTACTACGAGCAGTACTTC

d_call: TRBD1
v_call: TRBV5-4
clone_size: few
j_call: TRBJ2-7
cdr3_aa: CASSGVGQGHEQYF
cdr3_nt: TGTGCCAGCAGCGGAGTGGGACAGGGGCACGAGCAGTACTTC

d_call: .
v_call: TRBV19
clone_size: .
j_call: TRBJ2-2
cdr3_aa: CASSIDTDTGELFF
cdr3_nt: TGTGCCAGTAGTATAGACACGGACACCGGGGAGCTGTTTTTT

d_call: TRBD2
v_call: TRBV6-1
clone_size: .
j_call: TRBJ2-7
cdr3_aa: CASRTSGVREQYF
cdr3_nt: TGTGCCAGCCGGACTAGCGGTGTACGCGAGCAGTACTTC

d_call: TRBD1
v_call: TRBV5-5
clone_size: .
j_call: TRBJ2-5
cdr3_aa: CASSLGGQGWETQYF
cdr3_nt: TGTGCCAGCAGCTTGGGTGGACAGGGTTGGGAGACCCAGTACTTC

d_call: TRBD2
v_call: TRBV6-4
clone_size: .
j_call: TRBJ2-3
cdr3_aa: CASSVRGGTDTQYF
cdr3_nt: TGTGCCAGCAGTGTACGGGGGGGCACAGATACGCAGTATTTT

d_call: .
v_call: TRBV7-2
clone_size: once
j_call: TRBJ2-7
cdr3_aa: CASSLVVPSLYEQYF
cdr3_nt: TGTGCCAGCAGCTTAGTAGTTCCGAGCCTCTACGAGCAGTACTTC

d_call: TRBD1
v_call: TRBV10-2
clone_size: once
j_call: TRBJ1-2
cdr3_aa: CASSESAGTGVGGYTF
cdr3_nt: TGCGCCAGCAGTGAGTCGGCCGGTACAGGGGTTGGTGGCTACACCTTC

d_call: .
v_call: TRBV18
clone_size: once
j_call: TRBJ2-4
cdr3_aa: CASSPIGVKNIQYF
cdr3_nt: TGTGCCAGCTCACCGATCGGAGTAAAAAACATTCAGTACTTC

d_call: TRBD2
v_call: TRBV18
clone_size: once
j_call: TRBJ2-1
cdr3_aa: CASSPRVPSGGSYNEQFF
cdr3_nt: TGTGCCAGCTCACCACGGGTTCCTAGCGGGGGGTCATACAATGAGCAGTTCTTC

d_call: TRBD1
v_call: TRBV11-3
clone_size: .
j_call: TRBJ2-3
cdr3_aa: CASSLGTARTDTQYF
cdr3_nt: TGTGCCAGCAGCCTAGGGACAGCTCGAACAGATACGCAGTATTTT

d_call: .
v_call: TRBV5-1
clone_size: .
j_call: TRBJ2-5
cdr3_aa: CASSVPGEETQYF
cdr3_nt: TGCGCCAGCAGCGTACCCGGGGAAGAGACCCAGTACTTC

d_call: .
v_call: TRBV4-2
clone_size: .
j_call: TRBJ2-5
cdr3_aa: CASSQEGAETQYF
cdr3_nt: TGTGCCAGCAGCCAAGAAGGGGCGGAGACCCAGTACTTC

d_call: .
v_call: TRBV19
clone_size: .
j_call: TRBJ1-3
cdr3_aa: CASSILKGTGNTIYF
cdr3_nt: TGTGCCAGTAGTATACTGAAGGGGACTGGAAACACCATATATTTT

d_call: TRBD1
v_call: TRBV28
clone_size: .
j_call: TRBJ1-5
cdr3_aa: CASRRTGEGDPQHF
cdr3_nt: TGTGCCAGCAGAAGGACAGGGGAAGGGGATCCCCAGCATTTT

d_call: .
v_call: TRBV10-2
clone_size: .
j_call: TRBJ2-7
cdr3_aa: CATQGIFSYEQYF
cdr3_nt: TGCGCCACCCAGGGGATCTTCTCCTACGAGCAGTACTTC

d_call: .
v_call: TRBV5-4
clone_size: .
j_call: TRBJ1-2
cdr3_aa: CASSLQGFGYGYTF
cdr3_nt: TGTGCCAGCAGCTTGCAGGGCTTTGGCTATGGCTACACCTTC

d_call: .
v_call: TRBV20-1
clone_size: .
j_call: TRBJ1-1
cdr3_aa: CSAGLATEAFF
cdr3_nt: TGCAGTGCGGGCCTAGCTACTGAAGCTTTCTTT

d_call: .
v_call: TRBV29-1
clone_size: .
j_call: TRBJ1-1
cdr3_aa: CSVVMGAEAFF
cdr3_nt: TGCAGCGTCGTAATGGGCGCTGAAGCTTTCTTT

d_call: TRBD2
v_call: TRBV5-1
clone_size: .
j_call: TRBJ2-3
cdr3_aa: CASSYRDSGGEQYF
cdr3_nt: TGCGCCAGCAGCTACCGGGATAGCGGGGGAGAGCAGTATTTT

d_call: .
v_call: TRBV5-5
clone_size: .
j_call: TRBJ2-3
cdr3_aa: CASSLGGVNLFSTDTQYF
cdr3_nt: TGTGCCAGCAGCTTGGGGGGGGTCAATCTCTTTAGCACAGATACGCAGTATTTT

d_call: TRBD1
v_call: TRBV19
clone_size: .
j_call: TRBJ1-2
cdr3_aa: CASSMKIRGWGRGLYGYTF
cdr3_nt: TGTGCCAGTAGTATGAAGATACGGGGATGGGGCAGGGGGCTCTATGGCTACACCTTC

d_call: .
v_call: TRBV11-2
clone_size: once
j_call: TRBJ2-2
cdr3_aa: CASSLGGGRTGELFF
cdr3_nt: TGTGCCAGCAGCTTAGGGGGGGGCAGGACCGGGGAGCTGTTTTTT

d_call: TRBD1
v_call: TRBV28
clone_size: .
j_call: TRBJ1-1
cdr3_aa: CASFTGGRTEAFF
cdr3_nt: TGTGCCAGTTTCACAGGGGGAAGGACTGAAGCTTTCTTT

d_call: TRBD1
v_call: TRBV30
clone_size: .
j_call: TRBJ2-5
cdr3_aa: CAWNGGRDRTKETQYF
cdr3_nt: TGTGCCTGGAATGGGGGACGGGACAGAACCAAAGAGACCCAGTACTTC

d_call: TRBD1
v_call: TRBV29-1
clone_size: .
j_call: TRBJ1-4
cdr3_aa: CSVGTGYEKLFF
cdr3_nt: TGCAGCGTGGGGACAGGGTATGAAAAACTGTTTTTT

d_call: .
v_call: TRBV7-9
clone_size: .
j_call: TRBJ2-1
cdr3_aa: CASSFLNNEQFF
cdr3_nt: TGTGCCAGCAGCTTCCTAAACAATGAGCAGTTCTTC

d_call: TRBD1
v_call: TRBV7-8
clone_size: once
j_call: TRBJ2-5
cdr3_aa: CASSLGDRGRTQYF
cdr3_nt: TGTGCCAGCAGCTTAGGGGACAGGGGAAGGACCCAGTACTTC

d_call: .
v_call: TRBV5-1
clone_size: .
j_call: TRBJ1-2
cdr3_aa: CASSLYNGLYGYTF
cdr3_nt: TGCGCCAGCAGCTTGTATAACGGACTCTATGGCTACACCTTC

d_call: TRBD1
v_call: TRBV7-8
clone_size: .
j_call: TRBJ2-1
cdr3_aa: CASSNRDRGFSYNEQFF
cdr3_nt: TGTGCCAGCAGCAACCGGGACAGGGGCTTTTCCTACAATGAGCAGTTCTTC

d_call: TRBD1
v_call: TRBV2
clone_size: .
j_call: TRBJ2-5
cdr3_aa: CASSVEGAKRETQYF
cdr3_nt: TGTGCCAGCAGTGTTGAGGGGGCAAAGAGAGAGACCCAGTACTTC

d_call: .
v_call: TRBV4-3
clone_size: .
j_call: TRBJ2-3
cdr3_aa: CASSQVLGSLPDTQYF
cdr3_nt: TGCGCCAGCAGCCAAGTCTTGGGCAGTCTCCCGGATACGCAGTATTTT

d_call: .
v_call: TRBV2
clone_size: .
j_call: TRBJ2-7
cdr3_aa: CASTRGGRDGYEQYF
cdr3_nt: TGTGCCAGCACGAGGGGGGGGAGGGACGGCTACGAGCAGTACTTC

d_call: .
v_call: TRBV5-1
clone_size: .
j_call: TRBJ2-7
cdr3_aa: CASSREGLSDEQYF
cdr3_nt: TGCGCCAGCAGCCGAGAAGGGCTTAGCGACGAGCAGTACTTC

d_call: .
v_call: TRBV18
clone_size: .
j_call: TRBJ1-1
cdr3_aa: CASSRKFEGTRNTEAFF
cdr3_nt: TGTGCCAGCTCACGCAAGTTTGAGGGGACTCGGAACACTGAAGCTTTCTTT

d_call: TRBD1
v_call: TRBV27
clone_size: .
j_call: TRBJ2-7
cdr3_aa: CASSFLGTGSYEQYF
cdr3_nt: TGTGCCAGCAGTTTCCTAGGGACAGGGTCCTACGAGCAGTACTTC

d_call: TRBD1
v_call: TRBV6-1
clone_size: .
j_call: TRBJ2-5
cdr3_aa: CASSWDSVGTQYF
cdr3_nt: TGTGCCAGCAGCTGGGACAGTGTAGGGACCCAGTACTTC

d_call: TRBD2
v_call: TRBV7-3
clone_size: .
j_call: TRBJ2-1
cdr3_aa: CASSPWGSSGDFYNEQFF
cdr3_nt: TGTGCCAGCAGCCCATGGGGATCTAGCGGGGACTTCTACAATGAGCAGTTCTTC

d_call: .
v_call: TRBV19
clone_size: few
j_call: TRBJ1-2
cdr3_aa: CASSIDAGESYGYTF
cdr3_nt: TGTGCCAGTAGTATAGATGCGGGGGAAAGCTATGGCTACACCTTC

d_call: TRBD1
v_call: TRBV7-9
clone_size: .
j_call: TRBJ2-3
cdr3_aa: CASSTTDRVSDTQYF
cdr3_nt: TGTGCCAGCAGCACCACGGACAGGGTCTCAGATACGCAGTATTTT

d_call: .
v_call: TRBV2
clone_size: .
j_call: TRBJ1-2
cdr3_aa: CAIRDTRIGGYTF
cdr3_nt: TGTGCCATCCGGGACACCCGGATCGGTGGCTACACCTTC

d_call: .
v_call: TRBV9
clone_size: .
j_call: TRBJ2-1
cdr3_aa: CASSPGTPPLAYNEQFF
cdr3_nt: TGTGCCAGCAGCCCAGGGACTCCCCCGCTCGCCTACAATGAGCAGTTCTTC

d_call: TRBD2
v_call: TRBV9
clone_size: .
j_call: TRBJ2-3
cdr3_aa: CASSEAPSASGGLDTQYF
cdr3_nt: TGTGCCAGCAGCGAGGCCCCCTCCGCCAGCGGGGGTTTAGATACGCAGTATTTT

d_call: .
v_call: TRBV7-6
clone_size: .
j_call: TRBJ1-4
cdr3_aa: CASSLGAGADDEKLFF
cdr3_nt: TGTGCCAGCAGCTTAGGAGCGGGGGCAGATGATGAAAAACTGTTTTTT

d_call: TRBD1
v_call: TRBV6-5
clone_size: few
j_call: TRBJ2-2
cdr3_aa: CASSDRATGELFF
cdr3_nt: TGTGCCAGCAGTGACAGGGCCACCGGGGAGCTGTTTTTT

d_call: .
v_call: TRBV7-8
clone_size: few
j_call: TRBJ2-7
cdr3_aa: CASSYSGGQGTYEQYF
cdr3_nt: TGTGCCAGCAGTTATAGCGGGGGACAGGGGACCTACGAGCAGTACTTC

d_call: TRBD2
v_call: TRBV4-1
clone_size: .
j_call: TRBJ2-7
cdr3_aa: CASSPPTLAGGTYEQYF
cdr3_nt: TGCGCCAGCAGCCCTCCTACACTAGCGGGGGGAACCTACGAGCAGTACTTC

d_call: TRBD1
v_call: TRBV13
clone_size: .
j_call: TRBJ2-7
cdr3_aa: CASSLVGQTSYEQYF
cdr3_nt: TGTGCCAGCAGCTTAGTGGGACAGACCTCCTACGAGCAGTACTTC